Following are 23 T cell receptor beta chains from one sample sequenced in a study of cytomegalovirus exposure and HLA in healthy donors. The protocol was immunoSEQ multiplex PCR, while the TCRdb copy is restricted to in-frame clones and leaves out a portion. The repertoire holds 200,000 to 300,000 clones, approximately 87% seen once, with 2.5% to 3% in the top ten. Sequenced input: PBMCs. Source of these receptors: a man aged 18 to 35 in good health and CMV-seronegative.

The rearrangement links TRBV7-3 to TRBJ2-5; possible D gene TRBD2, 6 bases. Germline values: CDR1 SGHTA, CDR2 FQGTGA. CDR3 length: 12 residues. V was trimmed by 3 bases and J by 5 bases, leaving 7 bases between them. CDR3 protein: CASSFGGETQYF. CDR3 coding DNA: TGTGCCAGCAGCTTTGGGGGGGAGACCCAGTACTTC.

The chain carries TRBV4-3 and TRBJ2-5; 12 nucleotides align to TRBD2. V lost 2 bases to trimming and J lost 5 bases; unmatched junction nucleotides: 3. Germline V gene sequence: CDR1 LGHNA, CDR2 YSLEER. The CDR3 spans 15 residues. CDR3 loop: CASSQRTSGEETQYF. In DNA form, the CDR3 reads TGCGCCAGCAGCCAAAGGACTAGCGGGGAGGAGACCCAGTACTTC.

This sequence joins TRBV5-4 and TRBJ1-4; TRBD1 aligns across 9 bases. V gave up 4 bases and J gave up 1 base; unmatched junction bases: 8. From germline, CDR1 is SGHNT and CDR2 YYREEE (reference sequence). The CDR3 length is 17 residues. DNA for the CDR3: TGTGCCAGCAGCCAATTAGGACAGGGGATAACTAATGAAAAACTGTTTTTT. Translation gives CASSQLGQGITNEKLFF.

A few counts support this clone. The chain joins TRBV2 to TRBJ2-7, with D possibly matching TRBD1 (5 bases). V dropped 5 bases and J dropped 5 bases, with 10 bases sitting between them. CDR1 and CDR2 (germline): SNHLY, FYNNEI. The CDR3 contains 12 residues. The CDR3 coding sequence is TGTGCCAGCAGTCAGGGAATCGACGAGCAGTACTTC. This sequence encodes CASSQGIDEQYF.

This rearrangement joins TRBV28 to TRBJ2-1; TRBD2 matches 7 bases. The germline V gene encodes CDR1 MDHEN and CDR2 SYDVKM. V lost 6 bases to trimming and J lost 15 bases; unmatched junction nucleotides: 11. This CDR3 comprises 12 residues. CDR3 DNA sequence: TGTGCCAGCAGACCTCGACTAGCTAGTCCGTTCTTC. Its protein product is CASRPRLASPFF.

The chain links TRBV19 to TRBJ1-5; TRBD1 might be the D (5 bases). The CDR3 runs to 13 residues. V was trimmed by 3 bases and J by 7 bases, leaving 10 bases between them. Germline-derived CDR1 and CDR2 are LNHDA and SQIVND (reference sequence). CDR3 bases: TGTGCCAGTAGTATCCAGGGAAGACAGCCCCAGCATTTT. Translating it yields CASSIQGRQPQHF.

V gene TRBV28 combines with J gene TRBJ1-3; 8 bases line up with TRBD1. The V gene's germline CDR1 is MDHEN and CDR2 SYDVKM. Trimming cost V 6 bases and J 1 base; bases outside gene matches: 17. CDR3 length: 19 amino acids. CDR3 coding DNA: TGTGCCAGCAGCTTAACCCGTGGGACAGGAGACTCGTCTGGAAACACCATATATTTT. Amino acids: CASSLTRGTGDSSGNTIYF.

This clone showed up just once. This sequence joins TRBV27 and TRBJ1-5, with D perhaps matching TRBD1 (5 bases). CDR1 and CDR2 from the germline V gene are MNHEY and SMNVEV (reference sequence). This CDR3 has 16 amino acids. Trimming cost V 2 bases and J 7 bases, with 18 bases left between them. In DNA, the CDR3 is TGTGCCAGCAGTTTAAGAGGCCAGGGTTTGTGGCAGCCCCAGCATTTT. It translates to CASSLRGQGLWQPQHF.

The chain employs TRBV4-3 and TRBJ2-7; tentatively, D is TRBD1 (5 bases). The CDR3 is 15 residues long. The ends were cut back, 0 bases at V and 2 bases at J, with 11 bases in the middle. Germline CDR1 reads LGHNA; CDR2 reads YSLEER. The CDR3 loop reads CASSQDRAGTYEQYF. Here the CDR3 DNA reads TGCGCCAGCAGCCAAGACAGGGCAGGAACCTACGAGCAGTACTTC.

The CDR3 bases are TGTGCCAGCAGCACCTCTAAGTGGGTAGCGGGGGGGAACACCGGGGAGCTGTTTTTT. Its translation: CASSTSKWVAGGNTGELFF. The chain recombines TRBV2 with TRBJ2-2, with 10 nucleotides matching TRBD2. The J segment lost 1 base and the V segment lost 6 bases, leaving 14 bases of the junction unmatched. The CDR3 sequence is 19 residues long. Germline CDR1 SNHLY, CDR2 FYNNEI.

The chain joins TRBV11-2 to TRBJ1-6, with D maybe TRBD1 (6 bases). This CDR3 is 14 amino acids long. Germline CDR1 is SGHAT and CDR2 is FQNNGV. V was cut by 0 bases and J by 9 bases, with 9 bases left in between. The chain's CDR3 is CASSLEQGSSPLHF. CDR3 nucleotide sequence: TGTGCCAGCAGCTTAGAACAGGGCAGTTCACCCCTCCACTTT.

The chain carries TRBV5-1 and TRBJ2-1; TRBD1 matches at 7 bases. The CDR3 covers 20 residues. V lost 2 bases to trimming and J lost 0 bases; unmatched junction nucleotides: 17. Germline CDR1 is SGHRS and CDR2 is YFSETQ. The CDR3 loop reads CASSLATKDRYQNSYNEQFF. As DNA, the CDR3 is TGCGCCAGCAGCTTAGCGACTAAGGACAGGTACCAGAACTCCTACAATGAGCAGTTCTTC. The full variable domain, in which reference TRBV5-1 and TRBJ2-1 provide the parts outside the CDR3, is KAGVTQTPRYLIKTRGQQVTLSCSPISGHRSVSWYQQTPGQGLQFLFEYFSETQRNKGNFPGRFSGRQFSNSRSEMNVSTLELGDSALYLCASSLATKDRYQNSYNEQFFGPGTRLTVL.

This chain uses TRBV11-2 with TRBJ2-1; no definite D call. V gave up 4 bases and J gave up 7 bases, with 11 bases separating them. Germline values: CDR1 SGHAT, CDR2 FQNNGV. The CDR3 contains 13 residues. CDR3 nucleotides: TGTGCCAGCAGCTCAGGCGCTTATAATGAGCAGTTCTTC. Translating it yields CASSSGAYNEQFF.

The chain uses TRBV4-1 and TRBJ2-1; 11 bases are shared with TRBD2. Germline assignment: CDR1 MGHRA and CDR2 YSYEKL. The V and J ends lost 0 bases and 4 bases, in that order; junction bases with no gene match: 5. CDR3 length equals 17 residues. The CDR3 region is CASSQEHGTSGYNEQFF. CDR3 DNA: TGCGCCAGCAGCCAAGAACATGGGACTAGCGGATACAATGAGCAGTTCTTC.

The rearrangement uses TRBV7-9 and TRBJ1-5; D is unclear. The CDR3 runs to 12 residues. Germline CDR1 SEHNR, CDR2 FQNEAQ (reference sequence). Trimming stripped 1 base from V and 9 bases from J, with 7 bases between. The CDR3 region has the DNA TGTGCCAGCAGCTTAGAGCCTGGGCCCCAGCATTTT. This sequence encodes CASSLEPGPQHF.

The chain is built from TRBV7-7 and TRBJ2-7; 7 bases agree with TRBD2. Germline CDR1 SSHAT, CDR2 FNYEAQ (reference sequence). The CDR3 length is 14 residues. V lost 1 base and J lost 6; bases outside the gene matches: 6. The CDR3 here is CASSLGEGAGEQYF. CDR3 sequence (DNA): TGTGCCAGCAGCTTAGGGGAGGGCGCCGGCGAGCAGTACTTC.

This clone came up a few times. This sequence joins TRBV2 and TRBJ1-2; possibly TRBD1 for D (6 bases). Trimming took off 8 bases at V and 5 bases at J, with 12 bases between the two ends. This CDR3 has 12 residues. Per the germline V gene, CDR1 is SNHLY and CDR2 is FYNNEI. The CDR3 region has the DNA TGTGCCAGCCGGACAGCCACGTATGGCTACACCTTC. Protein product: CASRTATYGYTF.

The rearrangement uses TRBV6-5 and TRBJ2-7; 9 bases are a match to TRBD2. After removal of 10 bases from V and 1 base from J, the junction contained 8 bases not matched to a gene. The CDR3 covers 14 residues. Germline V gives CDR1 MNHEY, CDR2 SVGAGI. The CDR3 sequence is CATKPGLASYEQYF. The CDR3 DNA sequence: TGTGCCACCAAGCCGGGACTAGCTTCCTACGAGCAGTACTTC.

This chain links TRBV5-6 with TRBJ2-7, with TRBD2 matching 10 bases. V trimming: 4 bases; J trimming: 4 bases; junction bases outside the gene matches: 8. The CDR3 length is 15 residues. Germline CDR1 and CDR2: SGHDT and YYEEEE. DNA of the CDR3: TGTGCCAGCAGCAGAACTAGCGGGGAGCTATACGAGCAGTACTTC. This codes for CASSRTSGELYEQYF.

This clone was detected a few times. The chain employs TRBV5-4 and TRBJ2-7; 7 bases line up with TRBD1. V was pared by 4 bases and J by 2 bases, with 9 bases of the junction left unmatched. The CDR3 consists of 15 residues. Per germline, CDR1 SGHNT and CDR2 YYREEE (reference sequence). The CDR3 loop reads CASSANPGQTYEQYF. CDR3 nucleotide sequence: TGTGCCAGCAGCGCCAACCCGGGACAGACCTACGAGCAGTACTTC.

The V call is TRBV10-3, the J call TRBJ1-4; TRBD1 matches at 7 bases. The junction had 3 bases not matched to a gene; V was cut back by 0 bases and J by 5 bases. Germline values: CDR1 ENHRY, CDR2 SYGVKD. This CDR3 contains 15 residues. CDR3 coding DNA: TGTGCCATCAGTGAGTCCGGGACAGCGAATGAAAAACTGTTTTTT. Its protein is CAISESGTANEKLFF.

The V gene is TRBV7-6, the J gene TRBJ2-2; 7 bases line up with TRBD2. The CDR3 is made up of 16 amino acids. The J segment lost 4 bases and the V segment lost 5 bases, leaving 10 bases of the junction unmatched. Germline V gene lookup returns CDR1 SGHVS and CDR2 FNYEAQ. CDR3 sequence reads: CASSQRDPDSTGELFF. In DNA form, the CDR3 reads TGTGCCAGCAGCCAGCGGGATCCGGACTCCACCGGGGAGCTGTTTTTT.

V gene TRBV7-3 combines with J gene TRBJ2-3; TRBD2 aligns across 8 bases. Germline V CDR1 and CDR2: SGHTA, FQGTGA. This CDR3 has 15 amino acids. The J segment lost 2 bases and the V segment lost 8 bases, leaving 9 bases of the junction unmatched. The CDR3 nucleotides are TGTGCCAGCCGGGCTGCGGGAGGCCCCACAGATACGCAGTATTTT. Translating gives CASRAAGGPTDTQYF.